The rows below give T cell receptor beta chains drawn from one sample of a study of blood T cell repertoires in COVID-19. Repertoires were generated with immunoSEQ multiplex PCR, while TCRdb's copy carries only in-frame clones and drops some. Of 160,000 or so clones listed, just under 80% are singletons. Material: peripheral blood. All receptors derive from a woman of 80 years or more with acute or convalescent COVID-19. Both conserved end residues are part of each CDR3. The order of the fields is V gene, clone size, J gene, D gene, CDR3 DNA, CDR3 protein. D genes are given only for firm matches. The size entry is marked missing in some rows and otherwise reads once, few, many or a size class.

V: TRBV5-1; size: NA; J: TRBJ2-1; D: TRBD2; DNA: TGCGCCAGCAGCTTCGGGACTAGCGGGCACAATGAGCAGTTCTTC; CDR3: CASSFGTSGHNEQFF
V: TRBV28; size: NA; J: TRBJ2-7; D: TRBD2; DNA: TGTGCCAGCAGTGCCGGGACTAGCGAAAGCGAGCAGTACTTC; CDR3: CASSAGTSESEQYF
V: TRBV5-4; size: NA; J: TRBJ1-1; D: TRBD1; DNA: TGTGCCAGCAGCTTTGGACAGGAGAACACTGAAGCTTTCTTT; CDR3: CASSFGQENTEAFF
V: TRBV25-1; size: NA; J: TRBJ2-1; D: TRBD2; DNA: TGTGCCAGCAGCCCAAGAGGACTAGCGGGGATTGGTGAGCAGTTCTTC; CDR3: CASSPRGLAGIGEQFF
V: TRBV2; size: NA; J: TRBJ1-4; D: NA; DNA: TGTGCCAGCAGTGAAATTGCAGGGGTAGGGGAAAAACTGTTTTTT; CDR3: CASSEIAGVGEKLFF
V: TRBV30; size: NA; J: TRBJ1-4; D: NA; DNA: TGTGGGGGGGAGTCGGCAACTAATGAAAAACTGTTTTTT; CDR3: CGGESATNEKLFF
V: TRBV2; size: NA; J: TRBJ2-5; D: TRBD2; DNA: TGTGCCAGCAGTTCTAGCGGGAGGGCCGCAAAGACCCAGTACTTC; CDR3: CASSSSGRAAKTQYF
V: TRBV5-6; size: NA; J: TRBJ2-2; D: TRBD2; DNA: TGTGCCAGCAGCGGAACTAGCGGGGGGTCCGGGGAGCTGTTTTTT; CDR3: CASSGTSGGSGELFF
V: TRBV7-9; size: few; J: TRBJ1-3; D: NA; DNA: TGTGCCAGCAGCTTACTTAGCTCTGGAAACACCATATATTTT; CDR3: CASSLLSSGNTIYF
V: TRBV6-5; size: NA; J: TRBJ2-7; D: TRBD2; DNA: TGTGCCAGCAGGTCAGCCGGGACTAAATCCTACGAGCAGTACTTC; CDR3: CASRSAGTKSYEQYF
V: TRBV19; size: few; J: TRBJ2-3; D: TRBD2; DNA: TGTGCCAGTAGTCCGACTCTAGCGGGAGGCACAGATACGCAGTATTTT; CDR3: CASSPTLAGGTDTQYF
V: TRBV6-1; size: NA; J: TRBJ2-2; D: TRBD1; DNA: TGTGCCAGCAGTGAAAGACAGGGGAACACCGGGGAGCTGTTTTTT; CDR3: CASSERQGNTGELFF
V: TRBV9; size: NA; J: TRBJ2-3; D: NA; DNA: TGTGCCAGCAGCGTAGGACAGAACACAGATACGCAGTATTTT; CDR3: CASSVGQNTDTQYF
V: TRBV6-1; size: NA; J: TRBJ1-2; D: TRBD1; DNA: TGTGCCAGCAGTGAACGAGGGGGCCGGGGCTATGGCTACACCTTC; CDR3: CASSERGGRGYGYTF
V: TRBV7-8; size: NA; J: TRBJ2-7; D: TRBD2; DNA: TGTGCCAGCAGGAAGACTAGCGGGAGGGCCGGTACCGAGCAGTACTTC; CDR3: CASRKTSGRAGTEQYF
V: TRBV4-1; size: NA; J: TRBJ2-7; D: NA; DNA: TGCGCCAGCAGCCATCAGTTCGGAGGCTCCTACGAGCAGTACTTC; CDR3: CASSHQFGGSYEQYF
V: TRBV13; size: NA; J: TRBJ2-1; D: NA; DNA: TGTGCCAGCAGCTTAGTCGGGAGTTCTCCCTACAATGAGCAGTTCTTC; CDR3: CASSLVGSSPYNEQFF
V: TRBV5-1; size: NA; J: TRBJ2-5; D: TRBD1; DNA: TGCACCAGCAGCGCCGGGACAGGGCTGTTTGAGACCCAGTACTTC; CDR3: CTSSAGTGLFETQYF
V: TRBV9; size: NA; J: TRBJ2-1; D: NA; DNA: TGTGCCAGCAGCGTTCAGACAGGCAACAATGAGCAGTTCTTC; CDR3: CASSVQTGNNEQFF
V: TRBV18; size: NA; J: TRBJ2-7; D: TRBD1; DNA: TGTGCCAGCTCACCTCCCGGGACAGGGTCCTACGAGCAGTACTTC; CDR3: CASSPPGTGSYEQYF
V: TRBV6-2/TRBV6-3; size: NA; J: TRBJ1-5; D: NA; DNA: TGTGCCAGCAGTTACTCGAGGAGGGGAGGTAATCAGCCCCAGCATTTT; CDR3: CASSYSRRGGNQPQHF
V: TRBV24-1; size: NA; J: TRBJ2-6; D: NA; DNA: TGTGCCACCAGTGAGGGCAGCCGCTCTGGGGCCAACGTCCTGACTTTC; CDR3: CATSEGSRSGANVLTF
V: TRBV7-9; size: NA; J: TRBJ2-1; D: NA; DNA: TGTGCCAGCAACCCGGGGGTGGGCGAGCAGTTCTTC; CDR3: CASNPGVGEQFF
V: TRBV12-3/TRBV12-4; size: once; J: TRBJ1-1; D: NA; DNA: TGTGCCAGCAGCGTGGGGGGGAACACTGAAGCTTTCTTT; CDR3: CASSVGGNTEAFF
V: TRBV10-3; size: NA; J: TRBJ2-7; D: NA; DNA: TGTGCCATCGGGGGACTGAACTCCTACGAGCAGTACTTC; CDR3: CAIGGLNSYEQYF
V: TRBV5-1; size: NA; J: TRBJ1-3; D: TRBD1; DNA: TGCGCCAGCCAGGGGGCGCCTGGAAACACCATATATTTT; CDR3: CASQGAPGNTIYF
V: TRBV30; size: NA; J: TRBJ1-2; D: TRBD1; DNA: TGTGCCTGGAGTGTGGTCGCAGGGGGAGGTGGCTACACCTTC; CDR3: CAWSVVAGGGGYTF
V: TRBV2; size: NA; J: TRBJ1-3; D: TRBD1; DNA: TGTGCCAGCAGTGCGAGGACAGGGAGAATCTCTGGAAACACCATATATTTT; CDR3: CASSARTGRISGNTIYF
V: TRBV28; size: NA; J: TRBJ2-5; D: NA; DNA: TGTGCCAGCAGTTCGGGTGAGGCGTTCCAAGAGACCCAGTACTTC; CDR3: CASSSGEAFQETQYF
V: TRBV6-6; size: NA; J: TRBJ1-2; D: TRBD1; DNA: TGTGCCAGCAGTAACAACCGACAGGGGAACTATGGCTACACCTTC; CDR3: CASSNNRQGNYGYTF
V: TRBV6-5; size: NA; J: TRBJ2-7; D: NA; DNA: TGTGCCAGCACGGGACATTCGAGCTCCTACGAGCAGTACTTC; CDR3: CASTGHSSSYEQYF
V: TRBV5-1; size: few; J: TRBJ1-2; D: NA; DNA: TGCGCCAGCAGCGATAGAGAGGTGGGGGGCTATGGCTACACCTTC; CDR3: CASSDREVGGYGYTF